The rows below give T cell receptor beta chains drawn from one sample of a study of T cells in Graves' hyperthyroidism and ophthalmopathy. TCRdb itself ran the multiplex PCR reads through MiXCR, one entry per CDR3 protein. The sample lists around 300,000 distinct CDR3 sequences; roughly 20% were seen once. The sample comprised blood. The receptors were sampled from a man aged 25-45 years with Graves' ophthalmopathy. The CDR3 runs from the conserved cysteine through the conserved F or W. A clone size is listed for some rows: how often the clone was seen (once, few, many), or a class if it is expanded.

j_call | clone_size | v_call | cdr3_aa
TRBJ1-2 | NA | TRBV5-1 | CASTLGRNYGYTF
TRBJ2-1 | many | TRBV11-2 | CASSFQLAGGNEQFF
TRBJ2-5 | NA | TRBV5-1 | CASSLAQREYSEETQYF
TRBJ2-7 | NA | TRBV10-3 | CAISDTMGQGKSYEQYF
TRBJ2-7 | many | TRBV30 | CAWRIAGNSYEQYF
TRBJ2-3 | few | TRBV9 | CASSEGGPTDTQYF
TRBJ1-3 | NA | TRBV10-3 | CATSGTGLGNTIYF
TRBJ1-1 | few | TRBV18 | CASSPIVNTEAFF
TRBJ2-5 | NA | TRBV7-2 | CASSLVQGVRETQYF
TRBJ2-5 | few | TRBV6-1 | CASSWSDQKGTQYF
TRBJ2-1 | few | TRBV30 | CAWRGGRTGVNHEQFF
TRBJ1-4 | NA | TRBV19 | CASSMRNRANEKLFF
TRBJ2-2 | many | TRBV18 | CASSPETGELFF
TRBJ1-2 | NA | TRBV9 | CASSVDLGQGKGYTF
TRBJ2-3 | many | TRBV14 | CASSQNGRTDTQYF
TRBJ2-5 | NA | TRBV6-1 | CASGGRRSFQETQYF
TRBJ1-2 | NA | TRBV7-9 | CASSLAVDYTF
TRBJ2-5 | few | TRBV6-2/TRBV6-3 | CASIRGLAGETQYF
TRBJ1-1 | many | TRBV19 | CASSIYRGMNTEAFF
TRBJ1-1 | few | TRBV18 | CASSPKGQQNTEAFF
TRBJ2-5 | NA | TRBV5-1 | CASSPGLASETQYF
TRBJ1-5 | many | TRBV2 | CASSERTAAGQPQHF
TRBJ2-7 | few | TRBV19 | CASSSRLAGGAYEQYF
TRBJ1-6 | NA | TRBV20-1 | CSGPGQGNSPLHF
TRBJ2-3 | NA | TRBV7-3 | CASSLTGSGDTQYF
TRBJ2-1 | NA | TRBV18 | CASSPGIGGYNEQFF
TRBJ2-3 | NA | TRBV9 | CASSLDYRQGRTDTQYF
TRBJ2-7 | NA | TRBV27 | CASSSRGRGEQYF
TRBJ2-1 | many | TRBV12-3/TRBV12-4 | CASSFIRASGRDNEQFF
TRBJ2-6 | once | TRBV27 | CASSSRPNGRANVLTF
TRBJ1-6 | few | TRBV12-3/TRBV12-4 | CASNLDRGLSPLHF
TRBJ2-3 | NA | TRBV7-9 | CASSFGGTSGMYTQYF
TRBJ2-2 | NA | TRBV12-3/TRBV12-4 | CASSFPGLADTGELFF
TRBJ2-7 | NA | TRBV25-1 | CASSELGDYEQYF
TRBJ2-1 | NA | TRBV7-2 | CASSTRTSGRFSYNEQFF
TRBJ1-1 | many | TRBV28 | CASSTPVEAFF
TRBJ2-1 | many | TRBV28 | CASRGENEQFF
TRBJ2-3 | few | TRBV20-1 | CSASDGRDTQYF
TRBJ1-5 | many | TRBV6-1 | CATSGLLEGRPQHF
TRBJ1-4 | NA | TRBV12-3/TRBV12-4 | CASSPPTGGNEKLFF
TRBJ2-2 | NA | TRBV11-2 | CASSLGGINTGELFF
TRBJ2-5 | many | TRBV5-5 | CASSGEWGRETQYF
TRBJ1-6 | few | TRBV3-1 | CASSPTGTNNSPLHF
TRBJ1-2 | NA | TRBV19 | CASRAVDNYGYTF
TRBJ2-5 | few | TRBV6-1 | CASSTPVLETQYF
TRBJ2-7 | NA | TRBV2 | CASSLADLSYEQYF
TRBJ2-1 | many | TRBV6-1 | CASSEALRRKREGHNEQFF
TRBJ1-2 | few | TRBV20-1 | CSARNPGTGSDYGYTF
TRBJ2-7 | NA | TRBV11-2 | CASSSSPRGKDYEQYF
TRBJ2-7 | few | TRBV6-1 | CASMGQGPYEQYF
TRBJ1-1 | NA | TRBV27 | CASSSGAGTEAFF
TRBJ2-5 | NA | TRBV15 | CATSRVPGQETQYF
TRBJ2-2 | few | TRBV2 | CASSELGQGFTGELFF
TRBJ2-7 | many | TRBV3-1 | CASSHTQTVEQYF
TRBJ1-1 | NA | TRBV19 | CASSIWGNTEAFF
TRBJ2-2 | once | TRBV7-9 | CASSLSLAGSDGELFF
TRBJ2-5 | NA | TRBV7-3 | CASSLTGAQGETQYF
TRBJ1-5 | NA | TRBV6-1 | CASSGRGGNQPQHF
TRBJ1-1 | NA | TRBV5-5 | CASSLEAVTEAFF
TRBJ1-3 | few | TRBV2 | CASSDLGASGNTIYF